The 22 T cell receptor beta chains below come from one sample, sequenced in a study of blood T cell repertoires in COVID-19. Clones were sequenced by immunoSEQ multiplex PCR, and TCRdb holds only the in-frame ones, with some missing. Of just over 250,000 clones in the sample, roughly nine tenths were seen once. Material for sequencing was peripheral blood. The receptors derive from a man aged 40-49 years who had recovered from COVID-19.

The gene calls are TRBV12-3 or TRBV12-4 and TRBJ1-6; possibly TRBD1 for D (6 bases). This CDR3 is 12 amino acids long. The V end lost 4 bases, the J end lost 8 bases, and 6 bases lay between the germline ends. CDR3 sequence (DNA): TGTGCCAGCAGTTACAGGGATTCACCCCTCCACTTT. Translating gives CASSYRDSPLHF.

This clone has just one count. The V gene is TRBV29-1, the J gene TRBJ1-1; D is perhaps TRBD1 (6 bases). Looked up from germline, CDR1 is SQVTM and CDR2 is ANQGSEA. The CDR3 covers 14 residues. V shed 4 bases and J shed 2 bases, with 14 bases lying between them. CDR3 region: CSVARGEINTEAFF. The CDR3 coding sequence is TGCAGCGTTGCCAGGGGTGAAATAAACACTGAAGCTTTCTTT.

The chain links TRBV30 to TRBJ1-1; D gene ambiguous. The CDR3 is made up of 15 amino acids. Trimming pared 0 bases from V and 1 base from J, leaving 12 bases between. Germline V CDR1 and CDR2: GTSNPN, SVGIG (reference sequence). CDR3 sequence reads: CAWSVSEARNTEAFF. The CDR3 bases are TGTGCCTGGAGTGTATCCGAGGCGCGGAACACTGAAGCTTTCTTT.

The chain combines TRBV19 with TRBJ2-1; no definite D call. This CDR3 has 14 residues. The V gene's germline CDR1 is LNHDA and CDR2 SQIVND (reference sequence). The V end lost 6 bases, the J end lost 7 bases, and 16 bases lay between the germline ends. The CDR3 bases are TGTGCCAGTAGGATGCTGCTGGGCGCTAATGAGCAGTTCTTC. Its protein product is CASRMLLGANEQFF.

This rearrangement joins TRBV7-2 to TRBJ2-3; no reliable D call. The CDR3 spans 12 residues. V lost 5 bases, J lost 4 bases, and 7 bases lay in between. Germline V CDR1 and CDR2: SGHTA, FQGNSA. The CDR3, as DNA: TGTGCCAGCAGCCTATACCCAGATACGCAGTATTTT. It translates to CASSLYPDTQYF.

The V gene is TRBV6-5, the J gene TRBJ1-5; D gene uncertain. The CDR3 contains 15 residues. Trimming took off 2 bases at V and 2 bases at J, with 10 bases between the two ends. Germline V gene data show CDR1 as MNHEY and CDR2 as SVGAGI. Here the CDR3 reads CASSYPKEGNQPQHF. The CDR3 DNA follows: TGTGCCAGCAGTTACCCCAAGGAGGGCAATCAGCCCCAGCATTTT.

The rearrangement links TRBV19 to TRBJ2-1; TRBD1 matches at 7 bases. The CDR3 is 13 amino acids. In germline, CDR1 is LNHDA, CDR2 SQIVND (reference sequence). J gave up 4 bases and V 6 bases, and 3 bases lay outside the gene matches. In DNA, the CDR3 is TGTGCCAGTAGGCAGACAGGGTACAATGAGCAGTTCTTC. Translating it yields CASRQTGYNEQFF.

The V and J genes are TRBV19 and TRBJ2-3, with 8 bases fitting TRBD2. J was trimmed by 4 bases and V by 5 bases; bases with no gene match: 5. CDR1 is LNHDA, CDR2 SQIVND, per germline (reference sequence). The CDR3 is made up of 14 amino acids. The CDR3 DNA is TGTGCCAGTAGTCTCCTAGCGGGCCCAGATACGCAGTATTTT. Translating gives CASSLLAGPDTQYF.

This chain uses TRBV5-8 with TRBJ2-3, with TRBD1 matching 7 bases. CDR1 SGHTS and CDR2 YDEGEE come from the germline V gene. Trimming removed 1 base from V and 9 bases from J; junction bases left unmatched: 8. CDR3 size: 14 residues. This chain's CDR3 is CASSLLGGAETQYF. In DNA, the CDR3 is TGTGCCAGCAGCTTGTTAGGGGGCGCGGAGACGCAGTATTTT.

The rearrangement joins TRBV18 to TRBJ1-2; D is uncertain. The germline V and J ends were trimmed by 3 bases and 7 bases, with 12 bases remaining between them. Germline V gives CDR1 KGHSH, CDR2 LQKENI. The CDR3 consists of 13 residues. This CDR3 is CASSPRSESGYTF. CDR3 coding DNA: TGTGCCAGCTCACCGAGGTCAGAAAGTGGCTACACCTTC.

V usage is TRBV5-1 and J usage is TRBJ1-1, with D unresolved. Trimming pared 4 bases from V and 4 bases from J, leaving 20 bases between. Germline V gives CDR1 SGHRS, CDR2 YFSETQ. The CDR3 runs 16 residues. The CDR3, as DNA: TGCGCCAGCAGCCTGAAAACGAGCAAGACATCCACTGAAGCTTTCTTT. It encodes CASSLKTSKTSTEAFF.

The V call is TRBV4-2, the J call TRBJ1-1; D is undetermined. CDR1 LGHNA and CDR2 YNFKEQ come from the germline V gene. The CDR3 has 16 amino acids. V lost 0 bases to trimming and J lost 2 bases, with 13 bases between them. The CDR3 region is CASSQDGLGVNTEAFF. The DNA of the CDR3 is TGTGCCAGCAGCCAAGATGGTCTCGGGGTCAACACTGAAGCTTTCTTT.

The chain carries TRBV30 and TRBJ1-2, with 11 bases fitting TRBD1. There are 16 residues in the CDR3. The V gene's germline CDR1 is GTSNPN and CDR2 SVGIG (reference sequence). V shed 6 bases, J shed 7 bases, and the junction held 16 bases outside the gene matches. The CDR3 coding sequence is TGTGCCTGTGTCCGGACAGGGGGCGTTTGTAAGTGTGGCTACACCTTC. Residues: CACVRTGGVCKCGYTF.

The chain recombines TRBV3-1 (or the pseudogene TRBV3-2) with TRBJ2-5, with TRBD2 identical over 7 bases. CDR3 length equals 15 residues. V was clipped by 6 bases and J by 5 bases; unmatched bases: 12. CDR1 LGHDT and CDR2 YNNKEL come from the germline V gene (reference sequence). The CDR3 region has the DNA TGTGCCAGCAGAGGTTCTAGCGGTGTATGGGAGACCCAGTACTTC. Translated, it gives CASRGSSGVWETQYF.

V is TRBV2 and J is TRBJ2-4; 9 nucleotides agree with TRBD1. The CDR3 has 14 residues. The germline CDR1 and CDR2 sequences are SNHLY and FYNNEI. J was trimmed by 6 bases and V by 7 bases; bases with no gene match: 7. Written as DNA, the CDR3 is TGTGCCAGCATGGACACAGGGGGCGGAAACATTCAGTACTTC. Translating gives CASMDTGGGNIQYF.

J is TRBJ2-1 and V is TRBV29-1, with a weak D call TRBD2 (6 bases). The V gene's germline CDR1 is SQVTM and CDR2 ANQGSEA. The V end lost 8 bases, the J end lost 6 bases, and 26 bases lay between the germline ends. This CDR3 spans 16 amino acids. The CDR3 here is CSLLAGTSPASNEQFF. CDR3 coding DNA: TGCAGCCTCCTGGCCGGAACTAGCCCAGCATCCAATGAGCAGTTCTTC.

The V gene is TRBV7-8, the J gene TRBJ1-2; D is perhaps TRBD1 (6 bases). This CDR3 spans 15 amino acids. The germline CDR1 and CDR2 sequences are SGHVS and FQNEAQ. Trimming stripped 4 bases from V and 8 bases from J, with 20 bases between. The DNA of the CDR3 is TGTGCCAGCAGCTCGCAGGAGGGGGGGCTGGAGGGCTACACCTTC. Protein: CASSSQEGGLEGYTF. The whole variable domain, filled in from reference TRBV7-8 and TRBJ1-2, reads GAGVSQSPRYKVAKRGQDVALRCDPISGHVSLFWYQQALGQGPEFLTYFQNEAQLDKSGLPSDRFFAERPEGSVSTLKIQRTQQEDSAVYLCASSSQEGGLEGYTFGSGTRLTVV.

The sample holds one count of this clone. This chain uses TRBV10-1 with TRBJ2-3, with TRBD2 as a possible D gene (5 bases). Germline values: CDR1 WNHNN, CDR2 SYGVQD (reference sequence). V was clipped by 5 bases and J by 1 base, with 13 bases between them. The CDR3 consists of 15 residues. In DNA, the CDR3 is TGCGCCAGCAGTTCGACCTCAGCGGGCACAGATACGCAGTATTTT. Protein sequence: CASSSTSAGTDTQYF.

CDR3 region: CASTVGTRIMDTQYF. The CDR3 coding sequence is TGTGCCAGCACCGTCGGGACTCGGATAATGGATACGCAGTATTTT. This chain connects TRBV7-9 to TRBJ2-3; D is perhaps TRBD2 (6 bases). This CDR3 contains 15 residues. The germline V gene encodes CDR1 SEHNR and CDR2 FQNEAQ (reference sequence). The V end lost 7 bases, the J end lost 6 bases, and 20 bases lay between the germline ends.

The rearrangement uses TRBV2 and TRBJ2-1; the D gene is possibly TRBD2 (5 bases). The CDR3 has 11 residues. The germline V and J ends were trimmed by 7 bases and 4 bases, with 5 bases remaining between them. Germline V lookup: CDR1 SNHLY, CDR2 FYNNEI. In DNA, the CDR3 is TGTGCCAGCACGGGGTACAATGAGCAGTTCTTC. It encodes CASTGYNEQFF.

This clone was detected once. The chain carries TRBV5-8 and TRBJ2-5, with D possibly matching TRBD1 (6 bases). Trimming pared 4 bases from V and 3 bases from J, leaving 16 bases between. This CDR3 is 15 amino acids long. The germline V gene has CDR1 SGHTS and CDR2 YDEGEE. The CDR3 reads CASSLTGSRKETQYF. The CDR3, as DNA: TGTGCCAGCAGCCTAACAGGGTCCCGGAAAGAGACCCAGTACTTC.

The rearrangement links TRBV7-9 to TRBJ1-2, with 7 bases aligning to TRBD1. Germline CDR1 SEHNR, CDR2 FQNEAQ (reference sequence). Unmatched junction bases numbered 14, after V lost 6 bases and J lost 1 base. The CDR3 loop spans 17 amino acids. CDR3 DNA: TGTGCCAGCAGTCGGTGGCAGGGGGATCTTAATAACTATGGCTACACCTTC. Encoded protein: CASSRWQGDLNNYGYTF.